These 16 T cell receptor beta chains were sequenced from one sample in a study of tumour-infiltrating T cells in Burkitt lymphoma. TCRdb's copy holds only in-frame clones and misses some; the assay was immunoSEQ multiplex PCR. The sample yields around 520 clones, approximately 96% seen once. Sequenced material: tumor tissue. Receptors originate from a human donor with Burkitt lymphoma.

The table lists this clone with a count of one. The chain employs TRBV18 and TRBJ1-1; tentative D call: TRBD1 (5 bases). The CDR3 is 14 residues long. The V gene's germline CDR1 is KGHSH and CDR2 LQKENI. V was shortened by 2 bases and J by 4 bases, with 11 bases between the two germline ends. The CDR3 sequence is CASSPRDASTEAFF. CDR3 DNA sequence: TGTGCCAGCTCACCAAGGGACGCTAGCACTGAAGCTTTCTTT. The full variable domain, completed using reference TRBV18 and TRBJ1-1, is NAGVMQNPRHLVRRRGQEARLRCSPMKGHSHVYWYRQLPEEGLKFMVYLQKENIIDESGMPKERFSAEFPKEGPSILRIQQVVRGDSAAYFCASSPRDASTEAFFGQGTRLTVV.

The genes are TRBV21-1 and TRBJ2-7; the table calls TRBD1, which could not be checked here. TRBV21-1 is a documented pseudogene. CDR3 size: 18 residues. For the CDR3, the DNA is TGTGCCAGCAGCAAAGTAGGTCCCTACCGGGACAGGGTAGGCGAGCAGTACTTC. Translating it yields CASSKVGPYRDRVGEQYF.

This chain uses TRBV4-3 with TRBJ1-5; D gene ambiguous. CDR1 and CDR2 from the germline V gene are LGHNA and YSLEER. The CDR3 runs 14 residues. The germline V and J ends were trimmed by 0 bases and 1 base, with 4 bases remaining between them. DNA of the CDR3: TGCGCCAGCAGCCAAGATAGGAGCAATCAGCCCCAGCATTTT. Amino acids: CASSQDRSNQPQHF.

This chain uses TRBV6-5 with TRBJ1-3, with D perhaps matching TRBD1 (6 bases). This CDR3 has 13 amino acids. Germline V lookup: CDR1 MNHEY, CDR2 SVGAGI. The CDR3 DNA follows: TGTGCAGAGGGGGGCACAGCCCCCAACACCATATATTTT. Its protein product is CAEGGTAPNTIYF.

CDR3 region: CASSQVLHDTQYF. CDR3 DNA: TGCGCCAGCAGCCAAGTTTTGCACGATACGCAGTATTTT. The V call is TRBV4-1, the J call TRBJ2-3; D remains ambiguous. V was pared by 1 base and J by 6 bases, with 8 bases between. The germline V gene has CDR1 MGHRA and CDR2 YSYEKL. The CDR3 is 13 residues long.

This CDR3 reads CASAPQLNTEAFF. As DNA, the CDR3 is TGCGCCAGCGCCCCTCAGTTGAACACTGAAGCTTTCTTT. The V and J genes are TRBV5-1 and TRBJ1-1; D gene ambiguous. V lost 7 bases, J lost 0 bases, and 10 bases lay in between. In germline, CDR1 is SGHRS, CDR2 YFSETQ. This CDR3 is built from 13 residues. The entire variable domain, with the rest obtained from reference TRBV5-1 and TRBJ1-1, is as follows: KAGVTQTPRYLIKTRGQQVTLSCSPISGHRSVSWYQQTPGQGLQFLFEYFSETQRNKGNFPGRFSGRQFSNSRSEMNVSTLELGDSALYLCASAPQLNTEAFFGQGTRLTVV.

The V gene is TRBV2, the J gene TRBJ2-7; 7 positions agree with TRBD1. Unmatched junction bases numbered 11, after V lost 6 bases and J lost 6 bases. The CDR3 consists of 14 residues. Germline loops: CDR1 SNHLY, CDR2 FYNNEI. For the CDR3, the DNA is TGTGCCAGCAGGGTTCGACAGGGAATCGTCGAGCAGTACTTC. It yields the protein CASRVRQGIVEQYF.

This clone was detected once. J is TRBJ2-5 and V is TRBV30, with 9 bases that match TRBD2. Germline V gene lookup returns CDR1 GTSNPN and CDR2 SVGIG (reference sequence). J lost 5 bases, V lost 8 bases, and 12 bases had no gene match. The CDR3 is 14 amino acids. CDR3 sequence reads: CAPSWRGGRETQYF. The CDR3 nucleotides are TGTGCCCCGAGTTGGCGGGGGGGCCGGGAGACCCAGTACTTC.

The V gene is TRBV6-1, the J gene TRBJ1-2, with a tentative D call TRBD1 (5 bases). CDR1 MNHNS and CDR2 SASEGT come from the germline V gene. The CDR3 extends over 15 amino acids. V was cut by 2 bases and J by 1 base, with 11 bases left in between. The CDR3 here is CASSELPGDNYGYTF. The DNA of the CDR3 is TGTGCCAGCAGTGAACTTCCGGGGGATAACTATGGCTACACCTTC.

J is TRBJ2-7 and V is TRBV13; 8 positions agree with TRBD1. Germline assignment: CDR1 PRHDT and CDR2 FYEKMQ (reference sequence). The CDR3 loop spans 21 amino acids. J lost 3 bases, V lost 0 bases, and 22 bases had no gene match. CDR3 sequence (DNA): TGTGCCAGCAGCTTAGGATTTCTGTCGACAGGGGTTTTCGGGCCTCGCTACGAGCAGTACTTC. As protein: CASSLGFLSTGVFGPRYEQYF.

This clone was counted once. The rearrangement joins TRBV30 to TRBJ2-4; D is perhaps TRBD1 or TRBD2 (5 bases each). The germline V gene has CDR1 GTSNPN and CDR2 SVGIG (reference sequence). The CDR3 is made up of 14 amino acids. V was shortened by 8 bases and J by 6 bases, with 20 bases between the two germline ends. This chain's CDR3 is CAQRPGAGANIQYF. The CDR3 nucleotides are TGTGCCCAGCGGCCTGGGGCTGGCGCAAACATTCAGTACTTC.

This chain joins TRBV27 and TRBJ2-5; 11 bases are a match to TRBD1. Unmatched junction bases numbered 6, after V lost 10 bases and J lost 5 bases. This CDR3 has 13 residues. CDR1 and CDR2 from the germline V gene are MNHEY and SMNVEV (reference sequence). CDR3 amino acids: CATGQGGSETQYF. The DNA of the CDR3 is TGTGCCACGGGACAGGGGGGCTCTGAGACCCAGTACTTC.

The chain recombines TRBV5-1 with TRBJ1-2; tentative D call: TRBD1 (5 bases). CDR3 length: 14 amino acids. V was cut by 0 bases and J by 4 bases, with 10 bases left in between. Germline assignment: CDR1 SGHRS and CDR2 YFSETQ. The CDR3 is CASSLESGGYGYTF. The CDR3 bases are TGCGCCAGCAGCTTGGAATCTGGGGGCTATGGCTACACCTTC. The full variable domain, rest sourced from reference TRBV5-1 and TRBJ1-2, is KAGVTQTPRYLIKTRGQQVTLSCSPISGHRSVSWYQQTPGQGLQFLFEYFSETQRNKGNFPGRFSGRQFSNSRSEMNVSTLELGDSALYLCASSLESGGYGYTFGSGTRLTVV.

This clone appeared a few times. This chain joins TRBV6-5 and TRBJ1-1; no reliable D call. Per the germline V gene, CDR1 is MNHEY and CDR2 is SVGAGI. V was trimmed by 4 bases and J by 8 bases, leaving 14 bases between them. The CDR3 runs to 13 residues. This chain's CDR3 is CASSSLSLHEAFF. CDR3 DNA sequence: TGTGCCAGCAGTTCCTTAAGTCTCCACGAAGCTTTCTTT.

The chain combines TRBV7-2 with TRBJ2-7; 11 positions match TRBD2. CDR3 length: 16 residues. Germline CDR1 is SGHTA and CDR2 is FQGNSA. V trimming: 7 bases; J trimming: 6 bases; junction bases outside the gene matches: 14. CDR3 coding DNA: TGTGCCAGCACGATTAGCGGGGGGGCCGGTGGAGGCGAGCAGTACTTC. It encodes CASTISGGAGGGEQYF.

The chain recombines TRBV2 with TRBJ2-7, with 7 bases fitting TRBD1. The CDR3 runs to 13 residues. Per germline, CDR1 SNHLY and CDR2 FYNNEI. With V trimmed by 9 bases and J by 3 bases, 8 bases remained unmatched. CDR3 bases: TGTGCCAGTGAACAGGGGTCAGGCTACGAGCAGTACTTC. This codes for CASEQGSGYEQYF.